This passage covers 4 T cell receptor beta chains from one sample sequenced in a study of cytomegalovirus exposure and HLA in healthy donors. The PCR employed 60 Vbeta primers together with 13 Jbeta primers. Here immunoSEQ multiplex PCR was the method, and the copy in TCRdb shows in-frame clones only, minus some. This repertoire shows 250,000 to 350,000 clones, 75% to 85% found once; its top ten account for roughly 0.31%. The sample comprised PBMCs. The receptors here all came from a girl aged 2 to 10 in good health and CMV-seronegative.

The V and J genes are TRBV4-1 and TRBJ1-1; D gene uncertain. Trimming pared 1 base from V and 0 bases from J, leaving 9 bases between. Germline V gene lookup returns CDR1 MGHRA and CDR2 YSYEKL. There are 15 residues in the CDR3. CDR3 DNA: TGCGCCAGCAGCCAAGTTTTCCGAGTGAACACTGAAGCTTTCTTT. Residues: CASSQVFRVNTEAFF.

This chain connects TRBV19 to TRBJ1-4, with 9 bases matching TRBD1. This CDR3 spans 17 amino acids. The germline gives CDR1 LNHDA, CDR2 SQIVND (reference sequence). The J segment lost 0 bases and the V segment lost 6 bases, leaving 8 bases of the junction unmatched. CDR3 DNA sequence: TGTGCCAGTAGAGGAGGACAGGGGAAGGCAACTAATGAAAAACTGTTTTTT. As protein: CASRGGQGKATNEKLFF.

In this sample, this clone turned up once. This chain joins TRBV10-2 and TRBJ2-7; D uncertain. V was pared by 7 bases and J by 0 bases, with 16 bases between. CDR1 WSHSY and CDR2 SAAADI come from the germline V gene. The CDR3 has 15 amino acids. CDR3 region: CASTEAGRSSYEQYF. DNA of the CDR3: TGCGCCAGCACAGAGGCCGGTAGGAGCTCCTACGAGCAGTACTTC.

The rearrangement uses TRBV7-3 and TRBJ2-3; maybe TRBD2 (7 bases). The ends were cut back, 5 bases at V and 5 bases at J, with 14 bases in the middle. This CDR3 spans 14 amino acids. Germline CDR1 is SGHTA and CDR2 is FQGTGA. The CDR3 nucleotides are TGTGCCAGCAGCGCCCGGGGGGCCGTAGATACGCAGTATTTT. It translates to CASSARGAVDTQYF.